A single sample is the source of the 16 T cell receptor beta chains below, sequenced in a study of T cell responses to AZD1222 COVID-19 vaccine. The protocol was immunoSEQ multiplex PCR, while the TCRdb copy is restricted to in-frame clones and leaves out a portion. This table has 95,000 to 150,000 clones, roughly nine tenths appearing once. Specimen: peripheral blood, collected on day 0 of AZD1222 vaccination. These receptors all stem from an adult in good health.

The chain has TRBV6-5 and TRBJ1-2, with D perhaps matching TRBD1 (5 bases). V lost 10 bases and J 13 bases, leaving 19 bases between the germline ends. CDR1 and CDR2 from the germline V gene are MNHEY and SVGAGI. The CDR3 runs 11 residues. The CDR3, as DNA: TGTGCCATCAGCGGCGACAGACAAGTCACCTTC. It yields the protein CAISGDRQVTF.

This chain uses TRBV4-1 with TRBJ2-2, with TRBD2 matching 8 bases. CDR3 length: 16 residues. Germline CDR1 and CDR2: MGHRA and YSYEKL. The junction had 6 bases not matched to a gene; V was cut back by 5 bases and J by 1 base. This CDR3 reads CASSSGLAGNTGELFF. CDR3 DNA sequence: TGCGCCAGCAGCTCCGGGCTAGCGGGGAACACCGGGGAGCTGTTTTTT.

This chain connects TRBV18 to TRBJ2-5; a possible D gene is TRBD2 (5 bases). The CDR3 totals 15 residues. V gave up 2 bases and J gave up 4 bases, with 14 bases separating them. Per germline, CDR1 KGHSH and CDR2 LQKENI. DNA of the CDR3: TGTGCCAGCTCACCAGGCCCAATCGAGGGAGAGACCCAGTACTTC. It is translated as CASSPGPIEGETQYF. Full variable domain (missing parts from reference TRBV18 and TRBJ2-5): NAGVMQNPRHLVRRRGQEARLRCSPMKGHSHVYWYRQLPEEGLKFMVYLQKENIIDESGMPKERFSAEFPKEGPSILRIQQVVRGDSAAYFCASSPGPIEGETQYFGPGTRLLVL.

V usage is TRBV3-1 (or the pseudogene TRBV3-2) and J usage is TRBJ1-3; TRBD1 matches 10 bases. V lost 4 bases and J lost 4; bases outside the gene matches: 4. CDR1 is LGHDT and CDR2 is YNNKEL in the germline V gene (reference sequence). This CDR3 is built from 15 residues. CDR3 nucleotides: TGTGCCAGCAGCCCACGGACAGGGGGAGGAAACACCATATATTTT. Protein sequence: CASSPRTGGGNTIYF.

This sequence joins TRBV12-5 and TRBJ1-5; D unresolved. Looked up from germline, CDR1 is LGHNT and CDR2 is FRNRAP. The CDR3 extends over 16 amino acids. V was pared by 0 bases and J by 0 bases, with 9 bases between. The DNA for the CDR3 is TGTGCTAGTGGTTTGGTGAGTGGGTATAGCAATCAGCCCCAGCATTTT. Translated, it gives CASGLVSGYSNQPQHF.

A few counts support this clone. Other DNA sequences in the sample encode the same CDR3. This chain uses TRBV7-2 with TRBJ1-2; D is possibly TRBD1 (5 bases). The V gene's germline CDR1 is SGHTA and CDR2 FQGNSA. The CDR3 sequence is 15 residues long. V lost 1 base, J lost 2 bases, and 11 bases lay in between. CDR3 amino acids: CASSLEQAVNYGYTF. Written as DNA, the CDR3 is TGTGCCAGCAGCTTAGAACAGGCCGTAAACTATGGCTACACCTTC.

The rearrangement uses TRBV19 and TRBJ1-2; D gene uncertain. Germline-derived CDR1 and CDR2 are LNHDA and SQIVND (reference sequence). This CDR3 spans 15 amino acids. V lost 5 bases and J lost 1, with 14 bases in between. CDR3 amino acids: CASSPPDGYNYGYTF. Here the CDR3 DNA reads TGTGCCAGTAGTCCCCCGGACGGATATAACTATGGCTACACCTTC.

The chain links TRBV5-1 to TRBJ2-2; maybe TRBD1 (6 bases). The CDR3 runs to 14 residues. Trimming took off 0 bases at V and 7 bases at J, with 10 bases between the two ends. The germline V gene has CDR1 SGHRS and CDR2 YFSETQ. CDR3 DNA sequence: TGCGCCAGCAGCTTGGGACAGGTAGTCGGGGAGCTGTTTTTT. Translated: CASSLGQVVGELFF.

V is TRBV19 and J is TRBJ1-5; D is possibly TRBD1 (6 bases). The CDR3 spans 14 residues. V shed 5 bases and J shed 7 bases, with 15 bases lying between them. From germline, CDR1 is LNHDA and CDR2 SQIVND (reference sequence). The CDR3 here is CASSPQGGGQPQHF. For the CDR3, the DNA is TGTGCCAGTAGTCCACAGGGCGGAGGACAGCCCCAGCATTTT.

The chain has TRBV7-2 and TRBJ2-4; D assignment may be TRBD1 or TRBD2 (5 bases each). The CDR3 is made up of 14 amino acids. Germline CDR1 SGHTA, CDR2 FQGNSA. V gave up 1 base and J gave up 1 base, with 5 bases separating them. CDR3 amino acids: CASSLGGAKNIQYF. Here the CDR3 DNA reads TGTGCCAGCAGCTTAGGGGGGGCCAAAAACATTCAGTACTTC.

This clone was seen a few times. Written as DNA, the CDR3 is TGCAGCGCCTCCTTGAGCTCTGGAAACACCATATATTTT. This translates into CSASLSSGNTIYF. The rearrangement uses TRBV29-1 and TRBJ1-3; no firm D call. Trimming removed 7 bases from V and 0 bases from J, with 10 bases in between. The CDR3 contains 13 residues. The V gene's germline CDR1 is SQVTM and CDR2 ANQGSEA.

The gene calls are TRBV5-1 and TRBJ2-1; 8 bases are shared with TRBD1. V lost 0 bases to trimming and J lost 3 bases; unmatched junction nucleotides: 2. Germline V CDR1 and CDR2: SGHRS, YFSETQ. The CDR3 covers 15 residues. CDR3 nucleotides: TGCGCCAGCAGCTTGGAAGGACAGGGCTACAATGAGCAGTTCTTC. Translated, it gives CASSLEGQGYNEQFF.

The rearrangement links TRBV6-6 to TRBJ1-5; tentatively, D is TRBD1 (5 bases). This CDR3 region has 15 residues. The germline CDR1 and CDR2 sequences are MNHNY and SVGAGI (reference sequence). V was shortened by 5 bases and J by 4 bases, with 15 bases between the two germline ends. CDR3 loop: CASSGDGAGNQPQHF. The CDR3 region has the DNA TGTGCCAGCAGTGGGGACGGGGCTGGGAATCAGCCCCAGCATTTT.

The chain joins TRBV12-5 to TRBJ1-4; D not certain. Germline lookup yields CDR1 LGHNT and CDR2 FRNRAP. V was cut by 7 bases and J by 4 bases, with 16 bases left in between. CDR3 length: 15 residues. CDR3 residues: CASASGGALNEKLFF. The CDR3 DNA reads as TGTGCTAGTGCCTCGGGAGGAGCCCTTAATGAAAAACTGTTTTTT.

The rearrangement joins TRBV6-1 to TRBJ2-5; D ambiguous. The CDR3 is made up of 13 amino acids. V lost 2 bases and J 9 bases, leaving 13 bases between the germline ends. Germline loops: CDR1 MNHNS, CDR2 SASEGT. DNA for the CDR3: TGTGCCAGCAGTGAACGGGTCCTCGGTGCCCAGTACTTC. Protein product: CASSERVLGAQYF.

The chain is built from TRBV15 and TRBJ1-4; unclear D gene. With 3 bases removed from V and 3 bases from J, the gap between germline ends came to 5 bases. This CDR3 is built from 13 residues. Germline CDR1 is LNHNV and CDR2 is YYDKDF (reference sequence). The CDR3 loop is CATSRDPNEKLFF. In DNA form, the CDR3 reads TGTGCCACCAGCAGGGACCCTAATGAAAAACTGTTTTTT. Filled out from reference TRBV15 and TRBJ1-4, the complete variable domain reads DAMVIQNPRYQVTQFGKPVTLSCSQTLNHNVMYWYQQKSSQAPKLLFHYYDKDFNNEADTPDNFQSRRPNTSFCFLDIRSPGLGDTAMYLCATSRDPNEKLFFGSGTQLSVL.